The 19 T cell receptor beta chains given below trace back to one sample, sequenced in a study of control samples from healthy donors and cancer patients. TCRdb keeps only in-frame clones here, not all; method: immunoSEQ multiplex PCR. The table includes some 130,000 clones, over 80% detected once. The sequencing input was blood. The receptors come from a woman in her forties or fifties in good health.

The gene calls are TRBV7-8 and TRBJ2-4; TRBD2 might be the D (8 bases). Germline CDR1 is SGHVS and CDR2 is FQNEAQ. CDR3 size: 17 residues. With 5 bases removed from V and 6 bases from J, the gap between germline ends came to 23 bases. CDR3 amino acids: CASSPGLARGETNIQYF. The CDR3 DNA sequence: TGTGCCAGCAGCCCCGGACTAGCCAGGGGGGAGACAAACATTCAGTACTTC.

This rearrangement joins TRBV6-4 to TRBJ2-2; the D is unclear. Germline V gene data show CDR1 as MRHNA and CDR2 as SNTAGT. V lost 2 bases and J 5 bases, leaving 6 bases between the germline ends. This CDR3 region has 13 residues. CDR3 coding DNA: TGTGCCAGCAGTGACCCGTGGACCGGGGAGCTGTTTTTT. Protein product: CASSDPWTGELFF.

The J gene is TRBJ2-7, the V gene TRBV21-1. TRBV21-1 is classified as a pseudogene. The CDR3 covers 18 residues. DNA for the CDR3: TGTGCCAGCAGCAATGGTTGGGACCATCATACGAAATACTACGAGCAGTACTTC. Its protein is CASSNGWDHHTKYYEQYF.

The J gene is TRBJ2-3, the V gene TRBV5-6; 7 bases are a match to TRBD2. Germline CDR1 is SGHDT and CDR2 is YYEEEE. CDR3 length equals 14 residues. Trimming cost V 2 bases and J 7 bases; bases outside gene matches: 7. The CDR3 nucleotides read TGTGCCAGCAGCTTCTCGGCGGGGGTGAATACGCAGTATTTT. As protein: CASSFSAGVNTQYF.

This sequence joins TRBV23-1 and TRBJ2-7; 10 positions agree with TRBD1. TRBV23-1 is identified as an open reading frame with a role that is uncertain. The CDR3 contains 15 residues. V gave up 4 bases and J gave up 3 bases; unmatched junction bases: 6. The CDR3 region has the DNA TGCGCCAGCAGTCCCCCTGGGACAGGGGACTACGAGCAGTACTTC. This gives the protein CASSPPGTGDYEQYF.

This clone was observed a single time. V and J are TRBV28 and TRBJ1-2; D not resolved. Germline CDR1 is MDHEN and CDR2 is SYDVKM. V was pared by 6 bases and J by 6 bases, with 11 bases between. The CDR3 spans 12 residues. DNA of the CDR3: TGTGCCAGCAGCCTGACGAGGCATGGCTACACCTTC. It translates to CASSLTRHGYTF.

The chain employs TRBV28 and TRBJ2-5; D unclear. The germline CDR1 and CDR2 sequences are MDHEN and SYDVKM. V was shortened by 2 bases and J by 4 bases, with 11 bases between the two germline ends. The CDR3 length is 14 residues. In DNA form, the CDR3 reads TGTGCCAGCAGTTTAGGAGCCGCAGGAGAGACCCAGTACTTC. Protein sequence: CASSLGAAGETQYF. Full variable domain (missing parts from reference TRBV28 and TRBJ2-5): DVKVTQSSRYLVKRTGEKVFLECVQDMDHENMFWYRQDPGLGLRLIYFSYDVKMKEKGDIPEGYSVSREKKERFSLILESASTNQTSMYLCASSLGAAGETQYFGPGTRLLVL.

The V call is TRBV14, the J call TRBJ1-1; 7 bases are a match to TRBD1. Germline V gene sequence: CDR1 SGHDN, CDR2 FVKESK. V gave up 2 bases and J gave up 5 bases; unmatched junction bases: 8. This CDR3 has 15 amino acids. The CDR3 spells CASSQLQTGSTEAFF. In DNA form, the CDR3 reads TGTGCCAGCAGCCAACTTCAGACAGGGTCAACTGAAGCTTTCTTT.

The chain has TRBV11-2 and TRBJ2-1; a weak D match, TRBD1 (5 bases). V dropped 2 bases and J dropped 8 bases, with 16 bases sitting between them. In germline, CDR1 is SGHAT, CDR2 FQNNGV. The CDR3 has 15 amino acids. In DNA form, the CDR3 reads TGTGCCAGCAGCTTAAATCCAGGGAATTTCGATGAGCAGTTCTTC. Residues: CASSLNPGNFDEQFF.

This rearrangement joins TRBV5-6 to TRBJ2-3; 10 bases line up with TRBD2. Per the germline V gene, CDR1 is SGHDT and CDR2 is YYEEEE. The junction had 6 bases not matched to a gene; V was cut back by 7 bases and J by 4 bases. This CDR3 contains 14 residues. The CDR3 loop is CASVRGTSADTQYF. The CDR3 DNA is TGTGCCAGCGTGAGGGGGACTAGCGCAGATACGCAGTATTTT.

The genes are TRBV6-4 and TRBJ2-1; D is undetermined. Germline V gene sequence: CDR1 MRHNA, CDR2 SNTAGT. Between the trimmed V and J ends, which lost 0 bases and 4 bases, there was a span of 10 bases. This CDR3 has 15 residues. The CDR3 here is CASSDSGDTYNEQFF. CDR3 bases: TGTGCCAGCAGTGACTCAGGAGACACATACAATGAGCAGTTCTTC.

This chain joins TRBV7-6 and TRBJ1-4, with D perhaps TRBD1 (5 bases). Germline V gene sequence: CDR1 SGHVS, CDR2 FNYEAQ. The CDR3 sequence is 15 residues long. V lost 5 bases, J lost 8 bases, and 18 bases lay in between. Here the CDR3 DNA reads TGTGCCAGCAGCAACCTACGGGGCCGCGGGGAAAAACTGTTTTTT. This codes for CASSNLRGRGEKLFF.

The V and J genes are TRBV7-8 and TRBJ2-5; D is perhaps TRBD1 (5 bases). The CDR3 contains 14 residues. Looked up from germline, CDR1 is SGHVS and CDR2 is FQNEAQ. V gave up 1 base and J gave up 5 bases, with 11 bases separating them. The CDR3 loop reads CASSLVVRAETQYF. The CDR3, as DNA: TGTGCCAGCAGCTTAGTTGTCAGGGCGGAGACCCAGTACTTC.

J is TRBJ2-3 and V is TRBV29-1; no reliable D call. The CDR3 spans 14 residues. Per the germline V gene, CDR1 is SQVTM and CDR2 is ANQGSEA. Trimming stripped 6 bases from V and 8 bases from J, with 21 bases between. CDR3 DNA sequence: TGCAGCGTACGCCCCCTCGGACGGTCGGGTACGCAGTATTTT. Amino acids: CSVRPLGRSGTQYF.

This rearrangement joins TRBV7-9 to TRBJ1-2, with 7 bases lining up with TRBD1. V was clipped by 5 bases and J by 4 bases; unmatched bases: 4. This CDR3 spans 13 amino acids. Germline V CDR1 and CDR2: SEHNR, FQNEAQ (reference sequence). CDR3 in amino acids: CASSRDRPYGYTF. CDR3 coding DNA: TGTGCCAGCAGCCGGGACAGACCCTATGGCTACACCTTC.

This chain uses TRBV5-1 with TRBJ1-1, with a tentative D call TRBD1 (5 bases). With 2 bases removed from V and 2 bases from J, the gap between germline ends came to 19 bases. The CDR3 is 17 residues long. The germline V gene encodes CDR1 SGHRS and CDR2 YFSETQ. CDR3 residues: CASSFSAGRRVNTEAFF. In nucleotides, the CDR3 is TGCGCCAGCAGCTTCTCGGCAGGGCGACGGGTAAACACTGAAGCTTTCTTT.

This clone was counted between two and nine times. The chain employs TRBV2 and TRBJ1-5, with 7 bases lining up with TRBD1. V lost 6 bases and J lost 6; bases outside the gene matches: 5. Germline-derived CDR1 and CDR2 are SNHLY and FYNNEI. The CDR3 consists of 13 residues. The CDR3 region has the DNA TGTGCCAGCAGCGCTACAGGGGCTCAGCCCCAGCATTTT. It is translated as CASSATGAQPQHF.

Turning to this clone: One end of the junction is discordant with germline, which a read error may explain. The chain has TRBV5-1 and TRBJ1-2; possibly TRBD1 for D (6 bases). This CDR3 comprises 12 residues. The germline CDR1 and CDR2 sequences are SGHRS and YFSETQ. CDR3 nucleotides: TGCGCCAGCAGCTTGACCGCCGACAGGTACGCCTTC. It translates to CASSLTADRYAF.

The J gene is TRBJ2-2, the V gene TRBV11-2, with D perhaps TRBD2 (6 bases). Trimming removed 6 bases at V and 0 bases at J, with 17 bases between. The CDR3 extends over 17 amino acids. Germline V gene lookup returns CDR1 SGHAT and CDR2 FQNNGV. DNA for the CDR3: TGTGCCAGCAGACGAACTAAACTAGCAGCGAACACCGGGGAGCTGTTTTTT. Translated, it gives CASRRTKLAANTGELFF. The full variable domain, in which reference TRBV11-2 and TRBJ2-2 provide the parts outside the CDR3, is EAGVAQSPRYKIIEKRQSVAFWCNPISGHATLYWYQQILGQGPKLLIQFQNNGVVDDSQLPKDRFSAERLKGVDSTLKIQPAKLEDSAVYLCASRRTKLAANTGELFFGEGSRLTVL.